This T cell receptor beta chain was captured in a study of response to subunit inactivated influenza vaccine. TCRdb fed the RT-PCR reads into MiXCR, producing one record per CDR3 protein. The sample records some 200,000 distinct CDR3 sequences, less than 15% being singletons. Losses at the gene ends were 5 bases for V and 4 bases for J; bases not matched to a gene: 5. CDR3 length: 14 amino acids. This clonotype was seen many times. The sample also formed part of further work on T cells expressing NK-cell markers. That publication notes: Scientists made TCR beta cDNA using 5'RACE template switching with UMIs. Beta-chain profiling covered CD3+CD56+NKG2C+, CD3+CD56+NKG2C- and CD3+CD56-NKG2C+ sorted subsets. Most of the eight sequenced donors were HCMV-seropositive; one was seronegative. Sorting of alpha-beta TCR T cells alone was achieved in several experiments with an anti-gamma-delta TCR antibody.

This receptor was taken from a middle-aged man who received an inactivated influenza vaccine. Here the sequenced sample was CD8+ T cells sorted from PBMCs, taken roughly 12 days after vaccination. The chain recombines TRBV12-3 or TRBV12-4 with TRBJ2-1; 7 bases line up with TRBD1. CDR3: CASSHDRAYNEQFF. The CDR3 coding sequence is TGTGCCAGCAGTCATGACAGGGCTTACAATGAGCAGTTCTTC.